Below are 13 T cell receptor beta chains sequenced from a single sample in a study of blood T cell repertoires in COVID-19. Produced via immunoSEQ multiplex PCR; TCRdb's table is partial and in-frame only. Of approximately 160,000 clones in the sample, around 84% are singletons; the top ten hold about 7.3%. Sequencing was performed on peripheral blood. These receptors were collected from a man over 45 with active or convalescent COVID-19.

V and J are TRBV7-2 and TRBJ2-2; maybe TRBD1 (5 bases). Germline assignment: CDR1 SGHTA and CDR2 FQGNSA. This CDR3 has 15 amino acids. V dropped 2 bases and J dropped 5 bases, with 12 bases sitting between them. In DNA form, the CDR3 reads TGTGCCAGCAGCTTAAGGCAGGGTCGTACCGGGGAGCTGTTTTTT. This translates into CASSLRQGRTGELFF.

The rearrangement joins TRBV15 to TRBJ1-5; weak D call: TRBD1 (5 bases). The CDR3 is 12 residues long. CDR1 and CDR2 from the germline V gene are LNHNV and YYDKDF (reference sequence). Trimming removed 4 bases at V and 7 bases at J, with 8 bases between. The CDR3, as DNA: TGTGCCACCAGCAACAAGGGGCAGCCCCAGCATTTT. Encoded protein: CATSNKGQPQHF.

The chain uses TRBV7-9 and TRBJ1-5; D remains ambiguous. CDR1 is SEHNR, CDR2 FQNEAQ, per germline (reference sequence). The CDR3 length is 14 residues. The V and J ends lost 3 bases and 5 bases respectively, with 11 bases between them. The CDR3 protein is CASSLGSWDQPQHF. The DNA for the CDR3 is TGTGCCAGCAGCTTGGGCAGCTGGGATCAGCCCCAGCATTTT. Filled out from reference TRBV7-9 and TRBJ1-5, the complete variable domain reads DTGVSQNPRHKITKRGQNVTFRCDPISEHNRLYWYRQTLGQGPEFLTYFQNEAQLEKSRLLSDRFSAERPKGSFSTLEIQRTEQGDSAMYLCASSLGSWDQPQHFGDGTRLSIL.

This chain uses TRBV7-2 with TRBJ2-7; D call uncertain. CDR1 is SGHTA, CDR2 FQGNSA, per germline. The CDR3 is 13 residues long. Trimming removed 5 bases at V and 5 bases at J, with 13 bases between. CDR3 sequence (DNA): TGTGCCAGCAGCCCTACGTTTTCCGACGAGCAGTACTTC. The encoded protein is CASSPTFSDEQYF.

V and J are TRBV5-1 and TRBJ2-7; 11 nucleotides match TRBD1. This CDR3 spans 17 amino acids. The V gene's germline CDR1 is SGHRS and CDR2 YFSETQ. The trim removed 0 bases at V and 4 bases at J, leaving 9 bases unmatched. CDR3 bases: TGCGCCAGCAGCTTGGAAGGACAGGGGGCGGCTGGGTACGAGCAGTACTTC. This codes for CASSLEGQGAAGYEQYF. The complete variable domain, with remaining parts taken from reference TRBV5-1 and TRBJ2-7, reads KAGVTQTPRYLIKTRGQQVTLSCSPISGHRSVSWYQQTPGQGLQFLFEYFSETQRNKGNFPGRFSGRQFSNSRSEMNVSTLELGDSALYLCASSLEGQGAAGYEQYFGPGTRLTVT.

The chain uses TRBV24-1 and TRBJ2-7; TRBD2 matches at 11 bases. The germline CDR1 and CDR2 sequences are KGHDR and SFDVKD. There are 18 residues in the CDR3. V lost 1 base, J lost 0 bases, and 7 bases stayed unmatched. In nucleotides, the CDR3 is TGTGCCACCAGTGATTTTGGGACTAGCGGAAGTAGCTCCTACGAGCAGTACTTC. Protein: CATSDFGTSGSSSYEQYF.

CDR3 loop: CASSLLGPGELFF. As DNA, the CDR3 is TGTGCCAGCAGCCTCTTGGGGCCCGGGGAGCTGTTTTTT. The chain uses TRBV7-2 and TRBJ2-2; possibly TRBD1 for D (5 bases). This CDR3 is built from 13 residues. V dropped 5 bases and J dropped 6 bases, with 10 bases sitting between them. CDR1 SGHTA and CDR2 FQGNSA come from the germline V gene.

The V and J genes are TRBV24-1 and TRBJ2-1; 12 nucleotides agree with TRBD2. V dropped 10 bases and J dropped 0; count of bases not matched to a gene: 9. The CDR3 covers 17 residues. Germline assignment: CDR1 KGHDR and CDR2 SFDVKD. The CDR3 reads CATTTSGGPSSYNEQFF. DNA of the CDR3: TGTGCCACAACAACTAGCGGGGGGCCGAGCTCCTACAATGAGCAGTTCTTC.

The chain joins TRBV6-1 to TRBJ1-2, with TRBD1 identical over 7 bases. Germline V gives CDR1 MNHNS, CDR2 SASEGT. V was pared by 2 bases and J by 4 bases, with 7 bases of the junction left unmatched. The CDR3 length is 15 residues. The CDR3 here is CASSELRAGGYGYTF. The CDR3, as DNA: TGTGCCAGCAGTGAACTTCGGGCAGGGGGCTATGGCTACACCTTC.

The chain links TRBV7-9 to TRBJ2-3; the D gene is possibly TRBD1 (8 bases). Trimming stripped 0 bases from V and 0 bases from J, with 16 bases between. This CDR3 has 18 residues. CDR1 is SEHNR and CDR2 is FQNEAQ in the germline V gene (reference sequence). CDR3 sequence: CASSLALTGGVSTDTQYF. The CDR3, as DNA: TGTGCCAGCAGCTTAGCGCTAACAGGGGGGGTCAGCACAGATACGCAGTATTTT.

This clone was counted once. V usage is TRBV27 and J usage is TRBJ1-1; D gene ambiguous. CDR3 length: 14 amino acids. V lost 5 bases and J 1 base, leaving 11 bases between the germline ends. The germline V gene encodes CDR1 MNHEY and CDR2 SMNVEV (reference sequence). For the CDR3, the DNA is TGTGCCAGCAGTGGGCGGGAGGAGAACACTGAAGCTTTCTTT. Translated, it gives CASSGREENTEAFF.

The CDR3 nucleotides read TGTGCCACCACGGACAGGGACCCCGGGGAGCTGTTTTTT. Translation: CATTDRDPGELFF. This sequence joins TRBV24-1 and TRBJ2-2, with 8 bases that match TRBD1. CDR3 length: 13 residues. The V segment lost 8 bases and the J segment 6 bases; nucleotides outside the gene matches: 4. Per the germline V gene, CDR1 is KGHDR and CDR2 is SFDVKD.

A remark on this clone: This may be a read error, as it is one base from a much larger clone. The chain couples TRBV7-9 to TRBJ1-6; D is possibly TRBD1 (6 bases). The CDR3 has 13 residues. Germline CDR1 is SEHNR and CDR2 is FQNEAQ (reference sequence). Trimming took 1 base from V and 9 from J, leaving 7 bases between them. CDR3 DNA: TGTGCCAGCAGCTTAGGCAGGGGTTCACCCCTCCACTTT. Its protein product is CASSLGRGSPLHF.